This is a list of T cell receptor beta chains from one sample in a study of CD8 T cells in Susac syndrome. One entry per CDR3 protein, called by TCRdb with MiXCR from the immunoSEQ multiplex PCR reads. The table has some 300,000 distinct CDR3 sequences, 75% to 85% seen once. Sequencing was done on a sample of CD8+ T cells from PBMCs. The receptor source for this set is a human donor with multiple sclerosis. Both conserved end residues are part of each CDR3. D genes are given only for firm matches. Not all rows give a size; the values are once, few, many and, for expanded clones, a class.

cdr3_nt: TGTGCCAGCAGCGTAATGACTAGCGGTAGCGACGAGCAGTACTTC
cdr3_aa: CASSVMTSGSDEQYF
v_call: TRBV9
d_call: TRBD2
j_call: TRBJ2-7
clone_size: NA

cdr3_nt: TGCGCCAGCAGTGAGTCGACTCGAGGGCTCGCTTTCTTT
cdr3_aa: CASSESTRGLAFF
v_call: TRBV10-2
d_call: NA
j_call: TRBJ1-1
clone_size: NA

cdr3_nt: TGTGCCAGCAGCCCCACTGGGGACCACAATGAGCAGTTCTTC
cdr3_aa: CASSPTGDHNEQFF
v_call: TRBV12-3/TRBV12-4
d_call: NA
j_call: TRBJ2-1
clone_size: NA

cdr3_nt: TGCGCCAGCCACGGGGCAGGGGGTTACACTGAAGCTTTCTTT
cdr3_aa: CASHGAGGYTEAFF
v_call: TRBV5-1
d_call: TRBD1
j_call: TRBJ1-1
clone_size: NA

cdr3_nt: TGTGCCAGCAGCCAAGATGACAGCGGGGATGAGCAGTACTTC
cdr3_aa: CASSQDDSGDEQYF
v_call: TRBV3-1
d_call: TRBD2
j_call: TRBJ2-7
clone_size: NA

cdr3_nt: TGTGCCAGCAGAGGACGACTTCGCGGGAGGACCAAAGGCGAGCAGTACTTC
cdr3_aa: CASRGRLRGRTKGEQYF
v_call: TRBV5-6
d_call: TRBD2
j_call: TRBJ2-7
clone_size: NA

cdr3_nt: TGTGCCAGCAGTTTATGGTTGGCCCCGCGGGAGGGCCATTATGAGCAGTTCTTC
cdr3_aa: CASSLWLAPREGHYEQFF
v_call: TRBV27
d_call: TRBD2
j_call: TRBJ2-1
clone_size: NA

cdr3_nt: TGTGCCAGCAGTTACTCGAGGTATTATGGCTACACCTTC
cdr3_aa: CASSYSRYYGYTF
v_call: TRBV6-5
d_call: NA
j_call: TRBJ1-2
clone_size: NA

cdr3_nt: TGTGCCAGCAGCCCAGGAGACAGACTCTACAATGAGCAGTTCTTC
cdr3_aa: CASSPGDRLYNEQFF
v_call: TRBV9
d_call: NA
j_call: TRBJ2-1
clone_size: NA

cdr3_nt: TGTGCCAGCAGTTACTTGGGGCTGGACGGGCACAATGAGCAGTTCTTC
cdr3_aa: CASSYLGLDGHNEQFF
v_call: TRBV6-5
d_call: NA
j_call: TRBJ2-1
clone_size: NA

cdr3_nt: TGTGCCAGCTCACCCCTAAGGGTAGCTAGCGGGAACGAGCAGTACTTC
cdr3_aa: CASSPLRVASGNEQYF
v_call: TRBV18
d_call: TRBD2
j_call: TRBJ2-7
clone_size: NA

cdr3_nt: TGTGCCAGCAGCCCAAACCGGGACAGGGGGCTGAACACTGAAGCTTTCTTT
cdr3_aa: CASSPNRDRGLNTEAFF
v_call: TRBV6-1
d_call: TRBD1
j_call: TRBJ1-1
clone_size: NA

cdr3_nt: TGTGCCAGCAGCCCCCTCCGGGCGGGAGCCCACGAGCAGTACTTC
cdr3_aa: CASSPLRAGAHEQYF
v_call: TRBV28
d_call: TRBD2
j_call: TRBJ2-7
clone_size: NA

cdr3_nt: TGTGCCTCCTCGCCAGGGCCCCGTCGCCTAATGAACACTGAAGCTTTCTTT
cdr3_aa: CASSPGPRRLMNTEAFF
v_call: TRBV30
d_call: NA
j_call: TRBJ1-1
clone_size: NA

cdr3_nt: TGTGCCACTACGTTGGGACGATCCAACACTGAAGCTTTCTTT
cdr3_aa: CATTLGRSNTEAFF
v_call: TRBV11-2
d_call: NA
j_call: TRBJ1-1
clone_size: NA

cdr3_nt: TGTGCCAGTAGTGCTGAGGGACTAGCGGGGATCTCCTACAATGAGCAGTTCTTC
cdr3_aa: CASSAEGLAGISYNEQFF
v_call: TRBV19
d_call: TRBD2
j_call: TRBJ2-1
clone_size: NA

cdr3_nt: TGTGCCAGCAGCTTCGCGACTAGCCTTACCGGTCCCGAGCAGTACTTC
cdr3_aa: CASSFATSLTGPEQYF
v_call: TRBV5-6
d_call: TRBD2
j_call: TRBJ2-7
clone_size: NA

cdr3_nt: TGTGCCAGCAGTGAGTGGGGGGTCTCCGAATCACCCCTCCACTTT
cdr3_aa: CASSEWGVSESPLHF
v_call: TRBV25-1
d_call: NA
j_call: TRBJ1-6
clone_size: once

cdr3_nt: TGTGCCAGCAGTTTAATCAGGGGCGGGACAGGGGATGGCTACACCTTC
cdr3_aa: CASSLIRGGTGDGYTF
v_call: TRBV28
d_call: TRBD1
j_call: TRBJ1-2
clone_size: NA

cdr3_nt: TGCAGCGTTGAGTGTGGCAACCGCCTCACGCCAACTAATGAAAAACTGTTTTTT
cdr3_aa: CSVECGNRLTPTNEKLFF
v_call: TRBV29-1
d_call: NA
j_call: TRBJ1-4
clone_size: NA

cdr3_nt: TGTGCCAGCAATCGGGACAGGGAGGGGTACAGCAATGAGCAGTTCTTC
cdr3_aa: CASNRDREGYSNEQFF
v_call: TRBV25-1
d_call: TRBD1
j_call: TRBJ2-1
clone_size: NA

cdr3_nt: TGTGCCAGCGGGACTTCCTACAATGAGCAGTTCTTC
cdr3_aa: CASGTSYNEQFF
v_call: TRBV28
d_call: NA
j_call: TRBJ2-1
clone_size: NA

cdr3_nt: TGTGCCAGCAGTGAATGGAAAACGATGGGACTCGTCCACAATGAGCAGTTCTTC
cdr3_aa: CASSEWKTMGLVHNEQFF
v_call: TRBV25-1
d_call: NA
j_call: TRBJ2-1
clone_size: NA

cdr3_nt: TGCGCCAGCAGCCAAGACGAGACGGAGCCGAACACCGGGGAGCTGTTTTTT
cdr3_aa: CASSQDETEPNTGELFF
v_call: TRBV4-1
d_call: NA
j_call: TRBJ2-2
clone_size: few

cdr3_nt: TGCGCCAGCAGCCAAATAAAGGGGGCGGGCACCGGGGAGCTGTTTTTT
cdr3_aa: CASSQIKGAGTGELFF
v_call: TRBV4-3
d_call: TRBD1
j_call: TRBJ2-2
clone_size: NA

cdr3_nt: TGTGCTAGCAGCTCTAAGGGGGTGACAGGTGGCCTCTACCAAGAGACCCAGTACTTC
cdr3_aa: CASSSKGVTGGLYQETQYF
v_call: TRBV7-7
d_call: NA
j_call: TRBJ2-5
clone_size: once

cdr3_nt: TGTGCCAGCAGCAACCTAGCGCAGAGCTCCTACGAGCAGTACTTC
cdr3_aa: CASSNLAQSSYEQYF
v_call: TRBV7-9
d_call: NA
j_call: TRBJ2-7
clone_size: NA

cdr3_nt: TGTGCCAGCCGAACACCGAGCTCCTACGAGCAGTACTTC
cdr3_aa: CASRTPSSYEQYF
v_call: TRBV12-3/TRBV12-4
d_call: NA
j_call: TRBJ2-7
clone_size: NA

cdr3_nt: TGCAGTGCTAGAGTCCGGTCGGGGCACACTGAAGCTTTCTTT
cdr3_aa: CSARVRSGHTEAFF
v_call: TRBV20-1
d_call: NA
j_call: TRBJ1-1
clone_size: NA

cdr3_nt: TGTGCCAGCACGGGACAGGGTGCTGGAAACACCATATATTTT
cdr3_aa: CASTGQGAGNTIYF
v_call: TRBV2
d_call: TRBD1
j_call: TRBJ1-3
clone_size: NA

cdr3_nt: TGTGCCAGCAGAAATGACAGGCTAGTCTCCTACGAGCAGTACTTC
cdr3_aa: CASRNDRLVSYEQYF
v_call: TRBV12-3/TRBV12-4
d_call: NA
j_call: TRBJ2-7
clone_size: NA

cdr3_nt: TGTGCCAGTAGAGATGGGGCTACGGATACGCAGTATTTT
cdr3_aa: CASRDGATDTQYF
v_call: TRBV19
d_call: NA
j_call: TRBJ2-3
clone_size: NA

cdr3_nt: TGTGCCAGCAGTGAGACAGGGCTTCTCGGCGAAGCTTTCTTT
cdr3_aa: CASSETGLLGEAFF
v_call: TRBV28
d_call: TRBD1
j_call: TRBJ1-1
clone_size: NA

cdr3_nt: TGTGCCAGCAGACTTTCTCCCTCGGAACAGGGAGGGTCTGGGGCCAACGTCCTGACTTTC
cdr3_aa: CASRLSPSEQGGSGANVLTF
v_call: TRBV6-2/TRBV6-3
d_call: NA
j_call: TRBJ2-6
clone_size: once

cdr3_nt: TGTGCCAGCAGCCAAGGGACAGGGGGAATAAGGAGCTCCTACGAGCAGTACTTC
cdr3_aa: CASSQGTGGIRSSYEQYF
v_call: TRBV3-1
d_call: TRBD1
j_call: TRBJ2-7
clone_size: NA

cdr3_nt: TGTGCCAGCAGCCCCGAAGCGACAGGTTCCTACGAGCAGTACTTC
cdr3_aa: CASSPEATGSYEQYF
v_call: TRBV7-6
d_call: NA
j_call: TRBJ2-7
clone_size: once

cdr3_nt: TGTGCCAGCAGCCCGCGGACAGGGACGCGCCTCGGGGGGCAGTTCTTC
cdr3_aa: CASSPRTGTRLGGQFF
v_call: TRBV5-4
d_call: TRBD1
j_call: TRBJ2-1
clone_size: NA

cdr3_nt: TGTGCCAGCAGTTTGGGCGGGAACGTGGAGCCCCAGCATTTT
cdr3_aa: CASSLGGNVEPQHF
v_call: TRBV12-3/TRBV12-4
d_call: NA
j_call: TRBJ1-5
clone_size: once

cdr3_nt: TGCAGTGCTAGAGATTTCCTTAACACCGGGGAGCTGTTTTTT
cdr3_aa: CSARDFLNTGELFF
v_call: TRBV20-1
d_call: NA
j_call: TRBJ2-2
clone_size: NA

cdr3_nt: TGTGCCAGCAAGTTGGGAAGAAGCTCCTACAATGAGCAGTTCTTC
cdr3_aa: CASKLGRSSYNEQFF
v_call: TRBV28
d_call: NA
j_call: TRBJ2-1
clone_size: NA

cdr3_nt: TGTGCCAGCAGTTACTCTAGTTCTAGATACCGTGAGACCCAGTACTTC
cdr3_aa: CASSYSSSRYRETQYF
v_call: TRBV6-2/TRBV6-3
d_call: NA
j_call: TRBJ2-5
clone_size: few

cdr3_nt: TGCAGTGCTAGAGTTAGGACCGCCGTCCTTCTTGAAGCTTTCTTT
cdr3_aa: CSARVRTAVLLEAFF
v_call: TRBV20-1
d_call: NA
j_call: TRBJ1-1
clone_size: NA

cdr3_nt: TGTGCCTGGTGCCGACTTAGGGGACAGGACCAGTACTTC
cdr3_aa: CAWCRLRGQDQYF
v_call: TRBV30
d_call: TRBD1
j_call: TRBJ2-7
clone_size: NA

cdr3_nt: TGTGCCAGCAGCTTATATGCGGGGGACAGTAACCATGAGCAGTTCTTC
cdr3_aa: CASSLYAGDSNHEQFF
v_call: TRBV7-9
d_call: NA
j_call: TRBJ2-1
clone_size: NA

cdr3_nt: TGCGCCAGCAGCCAAGTAGGATACTATGGCTACACCTTC
cdr3_aa: CASSQVGYYGYTF
v_call: TRBV4-3
d_call: NA
j_call: TRBJ1-2
clone_size: few

cdr3_nt: TGCGCCAGCAGCCAAGGGTGGGGGTTCGGACTAGCGGGCACCGGGGAGCTGTTTTTT
cdr3_aa: CASSQGWGFGLAGTGELFF
v_call: TRBV4-3
d_call: TRBD2
j_call: TRBJ2-2
clone_size: NA

cdr3_nt: TGTGCCAGCAGTTCCCCGGAACCCCAAGAGACCCAGTACTTC
cdr3_aa: CASSSPEPQETQYF
v_call: TRBV28
d_call: NA
j_call: TRBJ2-5
clone_size: NA

cdr3_nt: TGTGCCAGCGGGCTAGCGGGAAGAGAGCAGTACTTC
cdr3_aa: CASGLAGREQYF
v_call: TRBV19
d_call: TRBD2
j_call: TRBJ2-7
clone_size: NA

cdr3_nt: TGCAGTGCCTTTAGCCCAATTGTGGAGGGCAATCAGCCCCAGCATTTT
cdr3_aa: CSAFSPIVEGNQPQHF
v_call: TRBV20-1
d_call: NA
j_call: TRBJ1-5
clone_size: NA

cdr3_nt: TGTGCCAGCAGCTTAGGACTAGCGGTCACCGGGGAGCTGTTTTTT
cdr3_aa: CASSLGLAVTGELFF
v_call: TRBV13
d_call: TRBD2
j_call: TRBJ2-2
clone_size: few

cdr3_nt: TGTGCCACCAGTGATTTCGGGGTAGAGACCCAGTACTTC
cdr3_aa: CATSDFGVETQYF
v_call: TRBV24-1
d_call: NA
j_call: TRBJ2-5
clone_size: NA